The T cell receptor beta chain described here comes from a study of Graves' ophthalmopathy and Graves' hyperthyroidism. The authors amplified TCR beta CDR3 regions from RNA transcripts. HTBI primers primed a first-round RT-PCR, and a second-round multiplex PCR followed. TCRdb reanalysed the multiplex PCR reads using MiXCR and keeps one entry per CDR3 protein. In the table there are about 1.1 million distinct CDR3 sequences, less than 45% of which are singletons. The CDR3 extends over 18 amino acids. The V segment lost 5 bases and the J segment 3 bases; nucleotides outside the gene matches: 13. Germline values: CDR1 SEHNR, CDR2 FQNEAQ (reference sequence).

V and J are TRBV7-9 and TRBJ2-2; 9 bases match TRBD1. This receptor was obtained from an adult man with Graves' hyperthyroidism. Source material: peripheral blood or thyroid tissue (not recorded which). The CDR3 protein is CASSTGQGHSGYTGELFF. The CDR3 nucleotides read TGTGCCAGCAGCACGGGACAGGGTCATTCCGGCTACACCGGGGAGCTGTTTTTT.